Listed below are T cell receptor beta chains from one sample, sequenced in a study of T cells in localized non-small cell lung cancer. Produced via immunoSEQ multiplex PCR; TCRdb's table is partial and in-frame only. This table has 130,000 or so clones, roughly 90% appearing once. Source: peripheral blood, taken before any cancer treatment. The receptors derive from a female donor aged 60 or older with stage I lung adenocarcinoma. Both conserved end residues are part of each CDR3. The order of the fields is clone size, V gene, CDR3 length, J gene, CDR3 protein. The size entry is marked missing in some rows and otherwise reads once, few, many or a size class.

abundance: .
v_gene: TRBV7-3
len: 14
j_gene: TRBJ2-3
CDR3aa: CASSLSGGTDTQYF

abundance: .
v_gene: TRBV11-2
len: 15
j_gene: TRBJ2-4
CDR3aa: CASRPSGRAKNIQYF

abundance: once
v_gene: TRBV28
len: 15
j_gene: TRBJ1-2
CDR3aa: CASSSPQLDLYGYTF

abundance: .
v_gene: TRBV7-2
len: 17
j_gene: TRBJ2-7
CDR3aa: CASSLALRLAVDYEQYF

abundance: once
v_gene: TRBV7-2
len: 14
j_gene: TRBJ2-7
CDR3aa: CASSLGAGADEQYF

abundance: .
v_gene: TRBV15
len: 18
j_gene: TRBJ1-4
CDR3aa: CATRFTGGQGATNEKLFF

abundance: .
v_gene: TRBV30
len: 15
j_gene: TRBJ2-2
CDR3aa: CAWSSGRAGTGELFF

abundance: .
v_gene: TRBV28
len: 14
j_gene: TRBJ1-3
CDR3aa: CASTRRNSGNTIYF

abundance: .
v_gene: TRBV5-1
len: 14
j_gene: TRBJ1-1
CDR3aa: CASSQGGVNTEAFF

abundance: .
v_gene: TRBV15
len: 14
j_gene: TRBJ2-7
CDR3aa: CATSRVARRYEQYF

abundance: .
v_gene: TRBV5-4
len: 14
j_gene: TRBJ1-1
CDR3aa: CASSFPGQGTEAFF

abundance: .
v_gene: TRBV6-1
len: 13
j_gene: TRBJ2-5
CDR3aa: CASTFGGLGTQYF

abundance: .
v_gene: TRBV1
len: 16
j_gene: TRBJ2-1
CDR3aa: CTSSQEQRGTYNEQFF

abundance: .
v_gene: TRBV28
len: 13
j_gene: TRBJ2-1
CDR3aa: CASSPEVWNEQFF

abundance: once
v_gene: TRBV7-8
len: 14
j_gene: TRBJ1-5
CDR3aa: CASSQDRVDQPQHF

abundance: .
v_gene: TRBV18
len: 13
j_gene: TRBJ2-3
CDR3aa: CASSLQGTDTQYF

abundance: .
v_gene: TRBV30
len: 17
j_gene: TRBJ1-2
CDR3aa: CAWSAPRQGASVYGYTF

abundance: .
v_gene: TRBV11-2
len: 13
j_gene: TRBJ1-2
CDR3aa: CASSLGGTAGYTF

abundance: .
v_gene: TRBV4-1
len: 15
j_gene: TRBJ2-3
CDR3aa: CASSQDVAGADTQYF

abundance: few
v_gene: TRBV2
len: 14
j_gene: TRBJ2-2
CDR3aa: CASSMRVNTGELFF

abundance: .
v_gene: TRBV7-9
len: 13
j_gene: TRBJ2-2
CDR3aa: CASSPAVTGELFF

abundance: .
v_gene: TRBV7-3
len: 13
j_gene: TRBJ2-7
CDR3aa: CASSNAPGNEQYF

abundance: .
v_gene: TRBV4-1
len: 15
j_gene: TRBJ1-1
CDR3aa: CASAPEALVNTEAFF

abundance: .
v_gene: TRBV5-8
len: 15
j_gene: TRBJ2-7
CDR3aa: CASSWDIGTGGEQYF

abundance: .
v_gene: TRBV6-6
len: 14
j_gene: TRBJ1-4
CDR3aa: CATTLGTVNEKLFF

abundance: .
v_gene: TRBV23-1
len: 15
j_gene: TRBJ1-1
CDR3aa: CASQSAGIMNTEAFF

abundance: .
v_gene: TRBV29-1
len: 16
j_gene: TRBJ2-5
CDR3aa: CSVGKDSGKYQETQYF

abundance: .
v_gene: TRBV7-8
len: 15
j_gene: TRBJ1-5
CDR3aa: CASSFLEGDNQPQHF

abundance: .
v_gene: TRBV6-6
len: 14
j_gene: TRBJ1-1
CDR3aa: CASSYSFKNTEAFF

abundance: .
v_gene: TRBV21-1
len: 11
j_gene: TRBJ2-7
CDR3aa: CASSKVYEQYF

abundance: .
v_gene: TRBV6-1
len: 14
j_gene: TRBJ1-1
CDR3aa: CASTYLVGNTEAFF

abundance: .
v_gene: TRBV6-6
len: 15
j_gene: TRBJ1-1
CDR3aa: CASFIGPAQNTEAFF

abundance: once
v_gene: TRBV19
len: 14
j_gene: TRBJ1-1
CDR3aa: CASSIAPPNTEAFF

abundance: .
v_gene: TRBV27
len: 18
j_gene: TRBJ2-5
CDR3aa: CASSLRGTASRGQETQYF

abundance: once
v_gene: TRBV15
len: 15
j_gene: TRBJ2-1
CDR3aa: CATSRGIALGQEQFF

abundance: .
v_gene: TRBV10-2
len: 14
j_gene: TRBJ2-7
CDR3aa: CATRTSGTNYEQYF

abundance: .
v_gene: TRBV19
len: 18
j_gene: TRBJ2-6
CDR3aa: CASSSGGIGFSGANVLTF

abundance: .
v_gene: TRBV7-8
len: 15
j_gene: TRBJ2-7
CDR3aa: CASSLAQGLPYEQYF

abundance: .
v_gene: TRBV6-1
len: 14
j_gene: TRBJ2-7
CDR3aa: CASTPRQGAYEQYF

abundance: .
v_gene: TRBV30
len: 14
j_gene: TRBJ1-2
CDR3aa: CAWSVPQGRASYTF

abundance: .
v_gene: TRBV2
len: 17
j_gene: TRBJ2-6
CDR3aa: CASTDGTARSGANVLTF

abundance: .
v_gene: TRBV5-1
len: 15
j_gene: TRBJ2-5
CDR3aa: CASSLGSGGEETQYF

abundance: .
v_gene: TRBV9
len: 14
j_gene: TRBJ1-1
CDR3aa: CASSELQRNTEAFF

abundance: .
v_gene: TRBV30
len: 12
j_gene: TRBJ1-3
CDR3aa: CAWKGWENTIYF

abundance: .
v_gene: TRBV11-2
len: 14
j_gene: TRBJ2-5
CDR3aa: CASSLDRLAGTQYF

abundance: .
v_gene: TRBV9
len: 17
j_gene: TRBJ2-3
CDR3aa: CASSPQGTGSSTDTQYF

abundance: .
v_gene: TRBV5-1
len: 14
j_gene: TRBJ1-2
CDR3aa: CASSAAGGVYGYTF

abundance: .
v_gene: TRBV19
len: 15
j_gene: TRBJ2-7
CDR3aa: CASSTSGTSGAEQYF

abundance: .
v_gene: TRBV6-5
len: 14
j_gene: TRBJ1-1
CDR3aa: CASSYGGLVTEAFF

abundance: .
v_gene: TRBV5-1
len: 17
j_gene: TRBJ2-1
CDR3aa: CASSPYTLAGGTNEQFF

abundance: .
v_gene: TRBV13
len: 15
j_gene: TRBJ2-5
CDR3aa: CASSYRGGIQETQYF

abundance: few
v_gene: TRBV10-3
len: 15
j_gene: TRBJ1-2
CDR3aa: CAISPGQGGDYGYTF

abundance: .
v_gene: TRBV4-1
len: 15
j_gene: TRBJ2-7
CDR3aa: CASSQDTGRSVEQYF

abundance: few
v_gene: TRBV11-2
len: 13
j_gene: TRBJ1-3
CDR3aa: CASSPSTGNTIYF

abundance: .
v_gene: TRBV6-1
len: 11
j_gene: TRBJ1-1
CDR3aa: CASRTITEAFF